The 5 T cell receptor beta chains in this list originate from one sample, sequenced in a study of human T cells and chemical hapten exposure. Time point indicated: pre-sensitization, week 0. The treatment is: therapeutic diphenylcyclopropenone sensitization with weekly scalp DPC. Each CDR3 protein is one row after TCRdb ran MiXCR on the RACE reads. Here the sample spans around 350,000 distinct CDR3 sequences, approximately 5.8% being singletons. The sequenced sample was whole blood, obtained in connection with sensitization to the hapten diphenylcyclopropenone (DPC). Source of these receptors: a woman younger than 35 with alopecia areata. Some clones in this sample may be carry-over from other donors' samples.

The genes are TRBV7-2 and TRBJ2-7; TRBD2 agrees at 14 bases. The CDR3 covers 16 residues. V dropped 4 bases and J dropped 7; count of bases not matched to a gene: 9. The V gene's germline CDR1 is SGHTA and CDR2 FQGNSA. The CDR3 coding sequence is TGTGCCAGCAGCTCTCGGACTAGCGGGGGGCGTCGTGAGCAGTACTTC. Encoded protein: CASSSRTSGGRREQYF.

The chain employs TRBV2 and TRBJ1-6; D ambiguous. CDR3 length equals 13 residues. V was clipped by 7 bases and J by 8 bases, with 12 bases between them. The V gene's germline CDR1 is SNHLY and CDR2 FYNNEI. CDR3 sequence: CASTKDSDSPLHF. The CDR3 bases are TGTGCCAGCACGAAAGATTCAGATTCACCCCTCCACTTT.

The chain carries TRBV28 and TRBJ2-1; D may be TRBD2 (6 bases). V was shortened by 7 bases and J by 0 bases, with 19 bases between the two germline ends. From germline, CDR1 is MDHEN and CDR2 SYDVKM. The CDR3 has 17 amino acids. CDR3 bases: TGTGCCAGCACCTCAGCGGGTACATCCAGCTCCTACAATGAGCAGTTCTTC. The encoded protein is CASTSAGTSSSYNEQFF.

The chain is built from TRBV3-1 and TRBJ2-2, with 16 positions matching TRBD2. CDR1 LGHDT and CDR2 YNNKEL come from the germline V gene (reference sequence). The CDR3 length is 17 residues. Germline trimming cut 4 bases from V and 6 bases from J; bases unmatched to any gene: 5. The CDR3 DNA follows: TGTGCCAGCAGCCCGTCCGGGACTAGCGGGGGGGCCGGGGAGCTGTTTTTT. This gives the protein CASSPSGTSGGAGELFF. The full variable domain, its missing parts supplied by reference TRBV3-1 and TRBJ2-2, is DTAVSQTPKYLVTQMGNDKSIKCEQNLGHDTMYWYKQDSKKFLKIMFSYNNKELIINETVPNRFSPKSPDKAHLNLHINSLELGDSAVYFCASSPSGTSGGAGELFFGEGSRLTVL.

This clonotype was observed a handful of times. For the CDR3, the DNA is TGCGCCAGCAGCCAAGATTCTAGGCAGACCACAGATACGCAGTATTTT. It translates to CASSQDSRQTTDTQYF. The chain combines TRBV4-3 with TRBJ2-3; D is uncertain. The CDR3 has 16 amino acids. The V end was cut by 0 bases, the J end by 2 bases, with 12 bases between. Germline values: CDR1 LGHNA, CDR2 YSLEER.